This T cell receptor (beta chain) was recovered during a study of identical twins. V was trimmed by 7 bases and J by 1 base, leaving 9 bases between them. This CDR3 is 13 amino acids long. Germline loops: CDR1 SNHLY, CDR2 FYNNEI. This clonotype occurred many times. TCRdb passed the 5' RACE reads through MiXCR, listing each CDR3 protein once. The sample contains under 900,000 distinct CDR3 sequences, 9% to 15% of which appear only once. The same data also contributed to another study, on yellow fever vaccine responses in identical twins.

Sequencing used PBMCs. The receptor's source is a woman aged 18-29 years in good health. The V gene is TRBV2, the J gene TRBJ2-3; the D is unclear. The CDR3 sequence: CASTPDRTDTQYF. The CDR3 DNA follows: TGTGCCAGCACCCCGGACCGCACAGATACGCAGTATTTT.